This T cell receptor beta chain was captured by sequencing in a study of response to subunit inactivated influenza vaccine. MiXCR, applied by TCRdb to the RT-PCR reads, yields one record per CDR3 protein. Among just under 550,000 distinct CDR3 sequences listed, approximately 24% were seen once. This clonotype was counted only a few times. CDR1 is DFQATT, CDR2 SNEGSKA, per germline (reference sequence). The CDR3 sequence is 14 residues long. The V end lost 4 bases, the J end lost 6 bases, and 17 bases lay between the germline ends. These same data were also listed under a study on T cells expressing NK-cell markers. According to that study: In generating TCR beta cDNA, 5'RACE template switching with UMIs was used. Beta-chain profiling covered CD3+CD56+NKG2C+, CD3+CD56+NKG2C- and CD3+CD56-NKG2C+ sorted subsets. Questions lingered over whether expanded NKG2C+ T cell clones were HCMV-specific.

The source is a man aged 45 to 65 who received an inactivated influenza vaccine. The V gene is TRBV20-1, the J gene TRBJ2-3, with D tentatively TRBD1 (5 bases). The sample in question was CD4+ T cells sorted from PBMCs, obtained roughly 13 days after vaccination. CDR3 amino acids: CSAKDSGRVDTQYF. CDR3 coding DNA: TGCAGTGCTAAAGACAGTGGCCGCGTGGATACGCAGTATTTT.